This T cell receptor beta chain was recorded in a study of technical replicates of blood from a handful of donors. The repertoire was sequenced with immunoSEQ multiplex PCR; TCRdb's copy has only in-frame clones and lacks some. The sample shows 85,000 to 95,000 clones, 90% to 96% of them seen only once. V lost 0 bases and J lost 2, with 13 bases in between. CDR3 length: 16 residues. Germline assignment: CDR1 SGDLS and CDR2 YYNGEE. Sequenced material: T cells isolated from PBMCs. This receptor was taken from a human donor in good health. The chain has TRBV9 and TRBJ2-3, with a tentative D call TRBD2 (5 bases). The CDR3 here is CASSVDGNGFTDTQYF. Here the CDR3 DNA reads TGTGCCAGCAGCGTAGACGGGAATGGGTTCACAGATACGCAGTATTTT.